These T cell receptor beta chains were read from a single sample in a study of high-grade serous ovarian cancer treatment subgroups. Generated by immunoSEQ multiplex PCR, the TCRdb table keeps only in-frame clones and is missing some. The data hold over a thousand clones, with roughly 73% observed a single time. The sequencing sample was made of tumor tissue. These receptors were collected from a human donor with high-grade serous ovarian cancer. Both conserved end residues are part of each CDR3. The D gene is left open where the match is weak. The listing skips clone size in some rows; elsewhere it reads once, few, many or a size class.

V gene	clone size	J gene	CDR3 length	D gene	CDR3 DNA	CDR3 protein
TRBV7-2	.	TRBJ2-7	14	TRBD2	TGTGCCAGCAGCTTTAGCGGGGCCTCCTACGAGCAGTACTTC	CASSFSGASYEQYF
TRBV5-8	large	TRBJ2-5	15	TRBD1	TGTGCCAGCAGCTTCAGGGGGCGCTGGATGGAGACCCAGTACTTC	CASSFRGRWMETQYF
TRBV13	.	TRBJ2-3	14	.	TGTGCCAGCTCAGGAGAACCTAGCACAGATACGCAGTATTTT	CASSGEPSTDTQYF
TRBV4-1	.	TRBJ2-1	17	TRBD2	TGCGCCAGCAGCCAGGCAATAACTAGCGGGAGCCGGTCTGAGCAGTTCTTC	CASSQAITSGSRSEQFF
TRBV6-6	.	TRBJ2-2	15	TRBD1	TGTGCCAGCAGTTCCGGACAGGGGAACACCGGGGAGCTGTTTTTT	CASSSGQGNTGELFF
TRBV7-2	.	TRBJ2-7	15	TRBD1	TGTGCCAGCAGCTTAGTTACAGGGGGCGGCTACGAGCAGTACTTC	CASSLVTGGGYEQYF
TRBV28	.	TRBJ2-2	15	TRBD1	TGTGCCAGCAAATCCCCCAGGGGGCGCACCGGGGAGCTGTTTTTT	CASKSPRGRTGELFF
TRBV7-9	.	TRBJ2-1	14	.	TGTGCCAGCTCCACTGAACAAATCCTCAATGAGCAGTTCTTC	CASSTEQILNEQFF
TRBV2	.	TRBJ1-2	14	.	TGTGCCAGCATGTCACAGAGAGTTAACTATGGCTACACCTTC	CASMSQRVNYGYTF
TRBV11-2	.	TRBJ2-2	16	TRBD2	TGTGCCAGCAGCTTAGGCGGCGGGGGGTATGACGGGGAGCTGTTTTTT	CASSLGGGGYDGELFF
TRBV7-8	.	TRBJ2-5	18	TRBD2	TGTGCCAGCAGCTCACACCTTTGGGAGCGGGGGACCCAAGAGACCCAGCACTTC	CASSSHLWERGTQETQHF